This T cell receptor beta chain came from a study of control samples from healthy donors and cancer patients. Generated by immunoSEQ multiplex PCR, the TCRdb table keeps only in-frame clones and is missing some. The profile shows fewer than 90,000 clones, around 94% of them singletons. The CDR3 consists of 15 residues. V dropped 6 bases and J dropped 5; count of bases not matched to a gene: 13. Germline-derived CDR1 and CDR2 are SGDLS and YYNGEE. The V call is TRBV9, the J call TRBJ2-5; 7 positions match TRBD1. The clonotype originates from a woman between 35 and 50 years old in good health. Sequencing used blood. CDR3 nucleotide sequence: TGTGCCAGCACCGGGACAGCCATCTACGGGGAGACCCAGTACTTC. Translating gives CASTGTAIYGETQYF.